Sequencing of this TCR beta chain was carried out in a study of cytomegalovirus exposure and HLA in healthy donors. Study at large: Among 350 to 500 genotyped donors, about 80% fell in the Caucasian-associated ancestry cluster.

The study, taken as a whole, reports: According to the study, roughly 160 TCR beta chains were cytomegalovirus-associated.

V shed 7 bases, J shed 0 bases, and the junction held 3 bases outside the gene matches. Germline V gene lookup returns CDR1 MDHEN and CDR2 SYDVKM. The CDR3 covers 14 residues. In the case of this clone: Antigen specificity is unknown.

Primers: 60 Vbeta forward and 13 Jbeta reverse. The assay was immunoSEQ multiplex PCR, and TCRdb's table has in-frame clones only and misses some. This repertoire comprises approximately 110,000 clones; its ten largest clones make up around 2.9%. This TCR was recovered from a young man in good health and CMV-seronegative. Source material: PBMCs. This chain joins TRBV28 and TRBJ1-3; 7 bases line up with TRBD1. CDR3 sequence reads: CASTQGGSGNTIYF. The CDR3 region has the DNA TGTGCCAGCACCCAGGGGGGCTCTGGAAACACCATATATTTT.